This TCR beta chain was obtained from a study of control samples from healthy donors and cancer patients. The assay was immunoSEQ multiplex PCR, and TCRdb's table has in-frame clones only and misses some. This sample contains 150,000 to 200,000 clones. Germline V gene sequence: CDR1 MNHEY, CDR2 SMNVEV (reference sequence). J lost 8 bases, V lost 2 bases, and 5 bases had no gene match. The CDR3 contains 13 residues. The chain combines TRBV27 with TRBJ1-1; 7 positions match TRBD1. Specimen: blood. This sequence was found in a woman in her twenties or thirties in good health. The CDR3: CASSLIPRGEAFF. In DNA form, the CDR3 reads TGTGCCAGCAGTTTAATTCCCAGGGGGGAAGCTTTCTTT.